This T cell receptor (beta chain) was captured by sequencing in a study of OX40 agonist ivuxolimab in advanced cancers. On the study more broadly: Each patient was given ivuxolimab into a vein every 2 weeks, at 0.01 to 10 mg/kg. Patients were approximately 80% male with ages roughly 20 to 80, mean about 60. Study observations and caveats: Expanded clones were, on average, more numerous among CD8+ T cells than CD4+.

Notes on this clone: The antigen is undetermined.

Some clones are missing from TCRdb's copy, which holds only in-frame ones; the method was immunoSEQ multiplex PCR. The data hold under 80,000 clones, with roughly 86% observed a single time. The CDR3 covers 17 residues. The V gene's germline CDR1 is SGHAT and CDR2 FQNNGV. Trimming stripped 0 bases from V and 0 bases from J, with 12 bases between. The chain combines TRBV11-2 with TRBJ2-1, with D perhaps matching TRBD2 (5 bases). This specimen consisted of CD4+ or CD8+ T cells sorted from blood, obtained in a trial of the OX40 agonist ivuxolimab. The sequence came from an adult with an advanced solid tumor such as melanoma, head and neck, liver or kidney cancer. As DNA, the CDR3 is TGTGCCAGCAGCTTAGATCGGCTAGCCAGCTCCTACAATGAGCAGTTCTTC. It codes for CASSLDRLASSYNEQFF. Drawing the rest from reference TRBV11-2 and TRBJ2-1, the complete variable domain is EAGVAQSPRYKIIEKRQSVAFWCNPISGHATLYWYQQILGQGPKLLIQFQNNGVVDDSQLPKDRFSAERLKGVDSTLKIQPAKLEDSAVYLCASSLDRLASSYNEQFFGPGTRLTVL.